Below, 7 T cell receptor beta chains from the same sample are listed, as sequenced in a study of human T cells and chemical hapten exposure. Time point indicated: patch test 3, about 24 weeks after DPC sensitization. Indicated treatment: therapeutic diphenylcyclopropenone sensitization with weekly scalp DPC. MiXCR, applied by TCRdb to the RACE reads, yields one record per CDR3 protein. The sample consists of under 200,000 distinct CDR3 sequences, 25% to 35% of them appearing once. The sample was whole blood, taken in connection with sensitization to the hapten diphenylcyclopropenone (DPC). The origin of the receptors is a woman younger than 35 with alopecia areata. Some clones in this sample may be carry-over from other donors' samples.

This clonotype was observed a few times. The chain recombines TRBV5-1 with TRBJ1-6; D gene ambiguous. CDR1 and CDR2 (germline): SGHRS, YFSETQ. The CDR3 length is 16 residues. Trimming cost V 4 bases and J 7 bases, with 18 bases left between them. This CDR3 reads CASSPDGSGRNSPLHF. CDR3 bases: TGCGCCAGCAGCCCGGACGGCTCCGGTCGGAATTCACCCCTCCACTTT.

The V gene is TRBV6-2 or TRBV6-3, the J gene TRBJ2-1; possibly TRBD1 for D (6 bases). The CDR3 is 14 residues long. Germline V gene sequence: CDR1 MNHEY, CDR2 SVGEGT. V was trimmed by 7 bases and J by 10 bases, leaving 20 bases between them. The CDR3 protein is CASKTTHQTGEQFF. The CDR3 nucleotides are TGTGCCAGCAAGACAACGCACCAAACAGGGGAGCAGTTCTTC.

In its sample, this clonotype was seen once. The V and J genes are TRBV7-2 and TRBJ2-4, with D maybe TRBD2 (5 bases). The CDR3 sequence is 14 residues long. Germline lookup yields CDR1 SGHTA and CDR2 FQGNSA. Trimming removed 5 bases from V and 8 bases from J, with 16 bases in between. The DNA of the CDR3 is TGTGCCAGCAGCCTACCGGACGGGGTTGACATTCAGTACTTC. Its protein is CASSLPDGVDIQYF.

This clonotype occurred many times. DNA of the CDR3: TGTGCCAGCAGCCCTGGCGCGATTCGAGAGCAGTACTTC. Translating it yields CASSPGAIREQYF. This chain links TRBV9 with TRBJ2-7, with D hard to call. The CDR3 loop spans 13 amino acids. V was clipped by 4 bases and J by 7 bases, with 15 bases between them. The germline V gene encodes CDR1 SGDLS and CDR2 YYNGEE. Full variable domain (outside the CDR3, taken from reference TRBV9 and TRBJ2-7): DSGVTQTPKHLITATGQRVTLRCSPRSGDLSVYWYQQSLDQGLQFLIQYYNGEERAKGNILERFSAQQFPDLHSELNLSSLELGDSALYFCASSPGAIREQYFGPGTRLTVT.

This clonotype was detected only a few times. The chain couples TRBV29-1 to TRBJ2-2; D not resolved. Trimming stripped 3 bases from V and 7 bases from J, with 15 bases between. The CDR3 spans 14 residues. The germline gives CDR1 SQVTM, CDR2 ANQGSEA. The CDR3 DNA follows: TGCAGCGTTGAGGCCCGGGCTTCGGGCGGGGAGCTGTTTTTT. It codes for CSVEARASGGELFF.

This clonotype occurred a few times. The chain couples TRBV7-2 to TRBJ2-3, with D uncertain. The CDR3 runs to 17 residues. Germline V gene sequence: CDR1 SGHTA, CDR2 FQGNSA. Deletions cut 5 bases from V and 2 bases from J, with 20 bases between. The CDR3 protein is CASSPQPVGLYTDTQYF. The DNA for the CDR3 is TGTGCCAGCAGCCCCCAGCCGGTAGGGCTTTACACAGATACGCAGTATTTT.

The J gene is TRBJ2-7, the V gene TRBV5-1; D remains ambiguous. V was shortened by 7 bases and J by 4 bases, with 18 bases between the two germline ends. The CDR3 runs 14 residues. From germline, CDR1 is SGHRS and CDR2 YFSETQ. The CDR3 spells CASRPALLLYEQYF. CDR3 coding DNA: TGCGCCAGCCGCCCGGCTCTGCTACTTTACGAGCAGTACTTC.